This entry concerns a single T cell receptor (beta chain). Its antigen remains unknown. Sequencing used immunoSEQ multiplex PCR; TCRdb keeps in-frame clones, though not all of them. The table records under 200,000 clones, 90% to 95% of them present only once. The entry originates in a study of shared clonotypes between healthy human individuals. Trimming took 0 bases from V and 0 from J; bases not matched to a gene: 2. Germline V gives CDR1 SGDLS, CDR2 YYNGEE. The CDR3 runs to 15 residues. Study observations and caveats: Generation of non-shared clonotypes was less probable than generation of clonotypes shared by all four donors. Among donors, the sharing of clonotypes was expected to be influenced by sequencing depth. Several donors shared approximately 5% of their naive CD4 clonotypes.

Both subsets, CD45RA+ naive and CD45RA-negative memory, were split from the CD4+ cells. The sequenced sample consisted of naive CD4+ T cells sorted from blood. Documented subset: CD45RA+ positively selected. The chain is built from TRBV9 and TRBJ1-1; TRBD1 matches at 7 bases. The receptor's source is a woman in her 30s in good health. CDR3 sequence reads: CASSVVRGMNTEAFF. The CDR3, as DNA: TGTGCCAGCAGCGTAGTCAGGGGGATGAACACTGAAGCTTTCTTT.